This TCR beta chain was found in a study of blood T cell repertoires in COVID-19. Recruits, aged roughly 18 to 89 years, lived in 20 to 30 US areas. In assigning cohorts, the study relied on participant-reported clinical history. Methods used by the authors: Using reference gene primer amplification, nucleated cell counts were estimated. Assay: immunoSEQ multiplex PCR; the TCRdb copy retains only in-frame clones and omits some. D and trimming were read from the DNA, whereas the V and J calls and clone size are those reported in that table. Counted here are approximately 150,000 clones, roughly 80% occurring once; the ten biggest clones make up roughly 8.6%. Trimming at V came to 9 bases and at J to 5 bases, leaving 8 bases not matched to a gene. The CDR3 contains 13 residues. Germline CDR1 WNHNN, CDR2 SYGVQD (reference sequence).

The chain uses TRBV10-1 and TRBJ1-1; 8 nucleotides line up with TRBD1. The sample taken for sequencing was PBMCs or T cells enriched from blood (not recorded which). The clonotype was recovered from a woman in her forties or fifties who had recovered from COVID-19. The CDR3 nucleotides are TGCGCCAGTCGTGACAGGGGAGCAACTGAAGCTTTCTTT. Translation: CASRDRGATEAFF.